A single sample is the source of the 20 T cell receptor beta chains below, sequenced in a study of blood T cell repertoires in COVID-19. The data were produced by immunoSEQ multiplex PCR, yet TCRdb's version contains in-frame clones alone and is incomplete. Counted here are under 500,000 clones, approximately 90% occurring once; the ten biggest clones make up about 4.3%. Input material: peripheral blood. The receptor source for this set is a woman in her thirties with acute or convalescent COVID-19.

This rearrangement joins TRBV11-2 to TRBJ1-1, with TRBD1 matching over 9 bases. The CDR3 extends over 17 amino acids. The germline V gene has CDR1 SGHAT and CDR2 FQNNGV. The junction had 10 bases not matched to a gene; V was cut back by 1 base and J by 4 bases. The CDR3 here is CASSLGSDRGGLTEAFF. In DNA, the CDR3 is TGTGCCAGCAGCTTAGGGTCCGACAGGGGGGGACTCACTGAAGCTTTCTTT.

Note on this clone: The germline gene is not matched at one end of the junction; a read error may be the cause. The V call is TRBV2, the J call TRBJ2-1; possibly TRBD2 for D (6 bases). The CDR3 is made up of 13 amino acids. Germline lookup yields CDR1 SNHLY and CDR2 FYNNEI. CDR3 nucleotides: TGTGCCGGCAGACTAGACCCTTACAATGAGCAGTTCTTC. Translating gives CAGRLDPYNEQFF.

This rearrangement joins TRBV2 to TRBJ2-2; 10 nucleotides align to TRBD2. Looked up from germline, CDR1 is SNHLY and CDR2 is FYNNEI. There are 17 residues in the CDR3. Germline trimming cut 4 bases from V and 0 bases from J; bases unmatched to any gene: 5. The CDR3 region has the DNA TGTGCCAGCAGTGTTCCTAGCGGGGGAGCGAACACCGGGGAGCTGTTTTTT. It is translated as CASSVPSGGANTGELFF.

This chain connects TRBV7-9 to TRBJ2-7, with 7 bases matching TRBD2. CDR3 length: 16 amino acids. Unmatched junction bases numbered 10, after V lost 4 bases and J lost 1 base. Germline V gene lookup returns CDR1 SEHNR and CDR2 FQNEAQ (reference sequence). This chain's CDR3 is CASSWEGGAGSYEQYF. DNA of the CDR3: TGTGCCAGCAGCTGGGAGGGTGGGGCAGGGTCCTACGAGCAGTACTTC. Supplemented by reference TRBV7-9 and TRBJ2-7, the full variable domain reads DTGVSQNPRHKITKRGQNVTFRCDPISEHNRLYWYRQTLGQGPEFLTYFQNEAQLEKSRLLSDRFSAERPKGSFSTLEIQRTEQGDSAMYLCASSWEGGAGSYEQYFGPGTRLTVT.

V and J are TRBV10-2 and TRBJ2-1; unclear D gene. The CDR3 has 12 amino acids. V lost 1 base, J lost 10 bases, and 8 bases lay in between. The V gene's germline CDR1 is WSHSY and CDR2 SAAADI. The CDR3 DNA is TGCGCCAGCAGTGAGTTTTTCAGGGAGCAGTTCTTC. This encodes CASSEFFREQFF.

The V gene is TRBV9, the J gene TRBJ2-1; 8 bases agree with TRBD2. The germline CDR1 and CDR2 sequences are SGDLS and YYNGEE. This CDR3 contains 15 residues. With 3 bases clipped from V and 3 bases from J, the junction kept 5 bases outside the gene matches. DNA for the CDR3: TGTGCCAGCAGCGGAGGCGGGGGGAACTACAATGAGCAGTTCTTC. Its translation is CASSGGGGNYNEQFF. Combining the CDR3 with reference TRBV9 and TRBJ2-1 gives the whole variable domain DSGVTQTPKHLITATGQRVTLRCSPRSGDLSVYWYQQSLDQGLQFLIQYYNGEERAKGNILERFSAQQFPDLHSELNLSSLELGDSALYFCASSGGGGNYNEQFFGPGTRLTVL.

About this clone: Within the sample, other DNA sequences also encode this same CDR3. The rearrangement uses TRBV5-1 and TRBJ2-3; 11 bases fit TRBD2. The CDR3 is 16 residues long. CDR1 is SGHRS and CDR2 is YFSETQ in the germline V gene. V lost 0 bases, J lost 0 bases, and 0 bases stayed unmatched. CDR3 amino acids: CASSLGLAGSTDTQYF. CDR3 nucleotides: TGCGCCAGCAGCTTGGGACTAGCGGGAAGCACAGATACGCAGTATTTT.

The gene calls are TRBV30 and TRBJ1-6, with 10 bases matching TRBD1. This CDR3 is 14 amino acids long. V lost 2 bases and J lost 11; bases outside the gene matches: 6. The V gene's germline CDR1 is GTSNPN and CDR2 SVGIG (reference sequence). In nucleotides, the CDR3 is TGTGCCTGGAGTAGCGGGACAGGGGCGGCACCCCTCCACTTT. Translated: CAWSSGTGAAPLHF.

The V gene is TRBV21-1, the J gene TRBJ2-3; the tabulated D call, TRBD1, remains unverified against the DNA. TRBV21-1 is annotated as a pseudogene. This CDR3 contains 16 residues. This CDR3 is CASSKVEQPITDTQYF. As DNA, the CDR3 is TGTGCCAGCAGCAAAGTTGAACAACCGATCACAGATACGCAGTATTTT.

This chain joins TRBV24-1 and TRBJ2-7; a weak D match, TRBD2 (5 bases). Per germline, CDR1 KGHDR and CDR2 SFDVKD. The CDR3 consists of 16 residues. Trimming cost V 4 bases and J 5 bases, with 20 bases left between them. For the CDR3, the DNA is TGTGCCACCAGTGACCGTGGAACTAGGTGGACCCACGAGCAGTACTTC. Its protein is CATSDRGTRWTHEQYF.

V and J are TRBV9 and TRBJ1-5; 8 positions agree with TRBD1. The J segment lost 6 bases and the V segment lost 1 base, leaving 3 bases of the junction unmatched. The CDR3 consists of 14 residues. Germline V gene lookup returns CDR1 SGDLS and CDR2 YYNGEE. CDR3 in DNA: TGTGCCAGCAGCGTATCAGGGGGCGGTCAGCCCCAGCATTTT. This encodes CASSVSGGGQPQHF.

This chain links TRBV19 with TRBJ1-4; 7 positions agree with TRBD1. This CDR3 has 17 residues. Losses at the gene ends were 4 bases for V and 7 bases for J; bases not matched to a gene: 15. Germline values: CDR1 LNHDA, CDR2 SQIVND (reference sequence). CDR3 in amino acids: CASSTATGYGSGEKLFF. The CDR3 nucleotides are TGTGCCAGTAGTACCGCGACAGGGTATGGGTCGGGTGAAAAACTGTTTTTT.

The chain uses TRBV3-1 (or the pseudogene TRBV3-2) and TRBJ2-5, with D possibly matching TRBD1 (6 bases). The CDR3 runs to 14 residues. The germline gives CDR1 LGHDT, CDR2 YNNKEL (reference sequence). Trimming removed 7 bases at V and 4 bases at J, with 16 bases between. This CDR3 reads CASTPTGFPETQYF. The CDR3 region has the DNA TGTGCCAGCACCCCAACAGGGTTTCCAGAGACCCAGTACTTC.

This chain joins TRBV11-2 and TRBJ1-2; maybe TRBD1 (5 bases). With 4 bases removed from V and 3 bases from J, the gap between germline ends came to 15 bases. The germline gives CDR1 SGHAT, CDR2 FQNNGV. The CDR3 loop spans 15 amino acids. The CDR3 protein is CASSSDSSSDYGYTF. The CDR3 coding sequence is TGTGCCAGCAGCTCAGACAGTTCGTCTGACTATGGCTACACCTTC.

The count of this clone is one. V is TRBV6-6 and J is TRBJ2-3; 8 nucleotides align to TRBD2. The CDR3 is 16 residues long. V was clipped by 2 bases and J by 3 bases; unmatched bases: 7. The germline gives CDR1 MNHNY, CDR2 SVGAGI (reference sequence). The CDR3 here is CASSYGAGGDTDTQYF. CDR3 DNA sequence: TGTGCCAGCAGTTACGGGGCGGGGGGAGATACAGATACGCAGTATTTT.

In DNA form, the CDR3 reads TGTGCCAGCAGCAAGTCGCCCCGGACTAGCCCGAGAATCGTGGTTCAGTACTTC. Its protein product is CASSKSPRTSPRIVVQYF. This chain links TRBV5-6 with TRBJ2-4; 8 nucleotides align to TRBD2. CDR3 length equals 18 residues. CDR1 and CDR2 from the germline V gene are SGHDT and YYEEEE. The J segment lost 11 bases and the V segment lost 4 bases, leaving 23 bases of the junction unmatched.

The chain links TRBV11-2 to TRBJ2-1; the match to TRBD2 covers 8 bases. Unmatched junction bases numbered 3, after V lost 5 bases and J lost 6 bases. CDR1 SGHAT and CDR2 FQNNGV come from the germline V gene. This CDR3 has 13 residues. The CDR3 here is CASSPGGSNEQFF. Written as DNA, the CDR3 is TGTGCCAGCAGCCCGGGGGGGAGCAATGAGCAGTTCTTC. The full variable domain, rest sourced from reference TRBV11-2 and TRBJ2-1, is EAGVAQSPRYKIIEKRQSVAFWCNPISGHATLYWYQQILGQGPKLLIQFQNNGVVDDSQLPKDRFSAERLKGVDSTLKIQPAKLEDSAVYLCASSPGGSNEQFFGPGTRLTVL.

The J gene is TRBJ2-3, the V gene TRBV4-1, with 10 bases fitting TRBD2. The V and J ends lost 1 base and 5 bases, in that order; junction bases with no gene match: 12. Germline V gene lookup returns CDR1 MGHRA and CDR2 YSYEKL. The CDR3 is 18 residues long. In DNA, the CDR3 is TGCGCCAGCAGCCAAGTACCCGGAGCGGGGGGGAAAAGAGATACGCAGTATTTT. It is translated as CASSQVPGAGGKRDTQYF.

The genes are TRBV18 and TRBJ1-2, with 7 bases fitting TRBD1. Germline V CDR1 and CDR2: KGHSH, LQKENI. Unmatched junction bases numbered 3, after V lost 2 bases and J lost 6 bases. The CDR3 covers 13 residues. Written as DNA, the CDR3 is TGTGCCAGCTCACCAGCAGGGGGGAATGGCTACACCTTC. It translates to CASSPAGGNGYTF.

This clone occurred many times. This chain uses TRBV7-3 with TRBJ2-3; 8 bases map to TRBD2. Germline V gene sequence: CDR1 SGHTA, CDR2 FQGTGA. Trimming removed 5 bases from V and 5 bases from J; junction bases left unmatched: 12. This CDR3 has 16 amino acids. CDR3 sequence reads: CASSRFERGRGDTQYF. The CDR3 nucleotides read TGTGCCAGCAGCCGATTCGAGCGGGGGCGAGGAGATACGCAGTATTTT.